The 29 T cell receptor beta chains in this list originate from one sample, sequenced in a study of blood T cell repertoires in COVID-19. Generated by immunoSEQ multiplex PCR, the TCRdb table keeps only in-frame clones and is missing some. Of over 150,000 clones in the sample, 85% were seen once. Sequenced input: peripheral blood. The receptors were sampled from a man between 40 and 49 years old with acute or convalescent COVID-19.

This rearrangement joins TRBV24-1 to TRBJ2-3, with TRBD2 as a possible D gene (5 bases). The CDR3 length is 13 residues. In germline, CDR1 is KGHDR, CDR2 SFDVKD. Trimming took 5 bases from V and 2 from J, leaving 7 bases between them. This CDR3 is CATSAGFTDTQYF. The CDR3 coding sequence is TGTGCCACCAGTGCGGGATTCACAGATACGCAGTATTTT.

This clone was counted a few times. The V gene is TRBV9, the J gene TRBJ2-7; D unresolved. Trimming cost V 3 bases and J 2 bases, with 9 bases left between them. Germline V gene data show CDR1 as SGDLS and CDR2 as YYNGEE. The CDR3 has 13 amino acids. The CDR3 protein is CASSGQATYEQYF. CDR3 DNA sequence: TGTGCCAGCAGCGGCCAAGCAACCTACGAGCAGTACTTC. The full variable domain, completed using reference TRBV9 and TRBJ2-7, is DSGVTQTPKHLITATGQRVTLRCSPRSGDLSVYWYQQSLDQGLQFLIQYYNGEERAKGNILERFSAQQFPDLHSELNLSSLELGDSALYFCASSGQATYEQYFGPGTRLTVT.

The chain couples TRBV5-1 to TRBJ2-2, with 8 bases identical to TRBD1. This CDR3 has 14 amino acids. The germline V gene encodes CDR1 SGHRS and CDR2 YFSETQ. J lost 6 bases, V lost 4 bases, and 5 bases had no gene match. CDR3 bases: TGCGCCAGCAGCACAGACAGGGGATCCGGGGAGCTGTTTTTT. This gives the protein CASSTDRGSGELFF.

In DNA, the CDR3 is TGTGCCAGCGTAAACCGGACAGGCGCACTAGATACGCAGTATTTT. Its translation is CASVNRTGALDTQYF. This chain uses TRBV7-2 with TRBJ2-3; 7 nucleotides match TRBD1. Germline V gene lookup returns CDR1 SGHTA and CDR2 FQGNSA. V trimming: 8 bases; J trimming: 5 bases; junction bases outside the gene matches: 13. The CDR3 totals 15 residues.

The chain's CDR3 is CASTNQGWEQFF. Here the CDR3 DNA reads TGTGCCAGCACCAATCAGGGATGGGAGCAGTTCTTC. The chain has TRBV7-9 and TRBJ2-1; D possibly corresponds to TRBD1 (5 bases). Germline V lookup: CDR1 SEHNR, CDR2 FQNEAQ (reference sequence). CDR3 size: 12 residues. Trimming took 7 bases from V and 10 from J, leaving 14 bases between them.

The chain recombines TRBV2 with TRBJ2-5; 8 bases line up with TRBD2. The CDR3 spans 15 residues. With V trimmed by 4 bases and J by 0 bases, 4 bases remained unmatched. Germline V CDR1 and CDR2: SNHLY, FYNNEI. CDR3 DNA sequence: TGTGCCAGCAGTGCCGGGGGGGCTAACCAAGAGACCCAGTACTTC. It yields the protein CASSAGGANQETQYF.

The chain recombines TRBV10-3 with TRBJ1-3; possibly TRBD1 for D (5 bases). The CDR3 is 15 amino acids. V was clipped by 3 bases and J by 2 bases, with 11 bases between them. Germline CDR1 is ENHRY and CDR2 is SYGVKD. The CDR3 loop is CAISDGGVAGNTIYF. The CDR3 DNA is TGTGCCATCAGTGATGGAGGGGTTGCTGGAAACACCATATATTTT.

This clone appeared a few times. An end of the junction does not agree with germline; a read error may underlie this. The rearrangement joins TRBV11-2 to TRBJ2-7; D is unclear. The CDR3 is 12 residues long. Germline lookup yields CDR1 SGHAT and CDR2 FQNNGV. The CDR3 here is CASSPPPEEASF. CDR3 sequence (DNA): TGTGCCAGCAGCCCCCCGCCAGAGGAAGCCTCCTTC.

V usage is TRBV27 and J usage is TRBJ2-7, with a tentative D call TRBD1 (6 bases). V lost 6 bases and J lost 5, with 23 bases in between. This CDR3 is 16 amino acids long. Germline loops: CDR1 MNHEY, CDR2 SMNVEV (reference sequence). CDR3 protein: CASSTDPRGSPDEQYF. The DNA of the CDR3 is TGTGCCAGCAGCACCGACCCCAGGGGATCCCCCGACGAGCAGTACTTC.

The V and J genes are TRBV9 and TRBJ2-4; D is perhaps TRBD2 (5 bases). Trimming pared 4 bases from V and 8 bases from J, leaving 19 bases between. The CDR3 consists of 15 residues. From germline, CDR1 is SGDLS and CDR2 YYNGEE. The CDR3 sequence is CASSNGGKGEHIQYF. The DNA for the CDR3 is TGTGCCAGCAGCAATGGTGGGAAGGGAGAACACATTCAGTACTTC.

The V and J genes are TRBV7-9 and TRBJ2-1; tentatively, D is TRBD2 (6 bases). The CDR3 is made up of 13 amino acids. V was pared by 4 bases and J by 6 bases, with 10 bases between. Germline lookup yields CDR1 SEHNR and CDR2 FQNEAQ (reference sequence). The CDR3 sequence is CASSSSGANEQFF. As DNA, the CDR3 is TGTGCCAGCAGCTCCTCGGGAGCCAATGAGCAGTTCTTC.

J is TRBJ2-2 and V is TRBV18; D is uncertain. The CDR3 is 16 residues long. V lost 2 bases and J 1 base, leaving 11 bases between the germline ends. Looked up from germline, CDR1 is KGHSH and CDR2 is LQKENI. CDR3 protein: CASSPGRLGNTGELFF. The CDR3 nucleotides read TGTGCCAGCTCACCAGGTCGCCTAGGGAACACCGGGGAGCTGTTTTTT.

The chain recombines TRBV10-3 with TRBJ1-1; 9 bases are shared with TRBD1. Losses at the gene ends were 5 bases for V and 4 bases for J; bases not matched to a gene: 5. This CDR3 contains 14 residues. Germline V gives CDR1 ENHRY, CDR2 SYGVKD. CDR3 protein: CAISTGQGITEAFF. The CDR3, as DNA: TGTGCCATCAGTACGGGACAGGGTATCACTGAAGCTTTCTTT.

The chain couples TRBV19 to TRBJ2-7; 7 nucleotides align to TRBD1. The V gene's germline CDR1 is LNHDA and CDR2 SQIVND (reference sequence). Trimming took 5 bases from V and 7 from J; bases not matched to a gene: 5. The CDR3 spans 12 residues. Here the CDR3 DNA reads TGTGCCAGTAGTTCGACAGGGAAGGAGCAGTACTTC. Amino acids: CASSSTGKEQYF.

J is TRBJ1-1 and V is TRBV6-5, with 7 bases lining up with TRBD1. The CDR3 is made up of 16 amino acids. Germline lookup yields CDR1 MNHEY and CDR2 SVGAGI. V shed 4 bases and J 1 base; nucleotides not matched to a gene: 9. CDR3 loop: CASSSMADRRNTEAFF. CDR3 nucleotide sequence: TGTGCCAGCAGTTCGATGGCGGACAGGCGGAACACTGAAGCTTTCTTT.

V usage is TRBV7-3 and J usage is TRBJ2-7, with 11 positions matching TRBD2. This CDR3 has 15 amino acids. Germline CDR1 and CDR2: SGHTA and FQGTGA. The junction had 6 bases not matched to a gene; V was cut back by 5 bases and J by 3 bases. The CDR3 region has the DNA TGTGCCAGCAGCCCCCAAGGGACTAGCGGCTACGAGCAGTACTTC. It is translated as CASSPQGTSGYEQYF. The entire variable domain, with the rest obtained from reference TRBV7-3 and TRBJ2-7, is as follows: GAGVSQTPSNKVTEKGKYVELRCDPISGHTALYWYRQSLGQGPEFLIYFQGTGAADDSGLPNDRFFAVRPEGSVSTLKIQRTERGDSAVYLCASSPQGTSGYEQYFGPGTRLTVT.

V usage is TRBV20-1 and J usage is TRBJ1-2; 8 bases map to TRBD1. The trim removed 8 bases at V and 7 bases at J, leaving 6 bases unmatched. Per germline, CDR1 DFQATT and CDR2 SNEGSKA (reference sequence). The length of the CDR3 is 11 residues. The CDR3 sequence is CSTHRGSGYTF. The CDR3 bases are TGCAGTACTCACAGGGGGAGTGGCTACACCTTC.

The rearrangement links TRBV5-5 to TRBJ2-1; perhaps TRBD1 as D (5 bases). This CDR3 is built from 15 residues. The V end was cut by 2 bases, the J end by 6 bases, with 15 bases between. Germline lookup yields CDR1 SGHKS and CDR2 YYEKEE (reference sequence). CDR3 DNA: TGTGCCAGCAGCTTTACTACGACAGAGGCCAATGAGCAGTTCTTC. It encodes CASSFTTTEANEQFF.

The rearrangement uses TRBV6-4 and TRBJ2-7; 7 bases are shared with TRBD2. In germline, CDR1 is MRHNA, CDR2 SNTAGT. CDR3 length equals 13 residues. V trimming: 8 bases; J trimming: 2 bases; junction bases outside the gene matches: 6. This chain's CDR3 is CASLSGVTYEQYF. CDR3 DNA: TGTGCCAGCCTGAGCGGGGTAACCTACGAGCAGTACTTC.

The chain links TRBV6-5 to TRBJ1-4, with D unclear. The CDR3 has 13 amino acids. The germline V gene encodes CDR1 MNHEY and CDR2 SVGAGI. The CDR3 loop reads CAALGQANEKLFF. The DNA of the CDR3 is TGTGCGGCGCTTGGGCAGGCTAATGAAAAACTGTTTTTT.

This chain links TRBV6-5 with TRBJ1-2, with a tentative D call TRBD1 (5 bases). The V gene lost 0 bases and the J gene lost 2 bases, with 10 bases spanning the gap. Germline loops: CDR1 MNHEY, CDR2 SVGAGI. CDR3 size: 15 residues. The CDR3 DNA reads as TGTGCCAGCAGTTACTCAGGGGCAGCGAACTATGGCTACACCTTC. This translates into CASSYSGAANYGYTF.

V usage is TRBV24-1 and J usage is TRBJ2-7; D gene uncertain. This CDR3 has 13 residues. The V end was cut by 3 bases, the J end by 2 bases, with 7 bases between. The germline V gene has CDR1 KGHDR and CDR2 SFDVKD. The CDR3 DNA follows: TGTGCCACCAGTGATGGGCAGGCCTACGAGCAGTACTTC. As protein: CATSDGQAYEQYF.

V usage is TRBV30 and J usage is TRBJ1-5; weak D call: TRBD1 (6 bases). Germline CDR1 reads GTSNPN; CDR2 reads SVGIG (reference sequence). The CDR3 has 17 residues. V gave up 2 bases and J gave up 1 base, with 18 bases separating them. The CDR3 DNA sequence: TGTGCCTGGAGTAAGGGAGTGGGGGCAGGAAGCAATCAGCCCCAGCATTTT. Translated: CAWSKGVGAGSNQPQHF.

The V gene is TRBV30, the J gene TRBJ1-2, with TRBD1 as a possible D gene (6 bases). Germline assignment: CDR1 GTSNPN and CDR2 SVGIG (reference sequence). The CDR3 spans 11 residues. Trimming took off 4 bases at V and 5 bases at J, with 8 bases between the two ends. Here the CDR3 reads CAWTQGYGYTF. The CDR3 DNA sequence: TGTGCCTGGACTCAGGGGTATGGCTACACCTTC.

This chain joins TRBV5-1 and TRBJ2-7; TRBD1 matches at 8 bases. Germline V gives CDR1 SGHRS, CDR2 YFSETQ. The trim removed 4 bases at V and 2 bases at J, leaving 8 bases unmatched. The CDR3 covers 15 residues. The CDR3: CASSLGTGQTYEQYF. The CDR3 DNA is TGCGCCAGCAGCCTAGGGACAGGCCAAACCTACGAGCAGTACTTC. Drawing the rest from reference TRBV5-1 and TRBJ2-7, the complete variable domain is KAGVTQTPRYLIKTRGQQVTLSCSPISGHRSVSWYQQTPGQGLQFLFEYFSETQRNKGNFPGRFSGRQFSNSRSEMNVSTLELGDSALYLCASSLGTGQTYEQYFGPGTRLTVT.

The chain is built from TRBV5-1 and TRBJ2-2; 8 positions agree with TRBD1. Losses at the gene ends were 4 bases for V and 5 bases for J; bases not matched to a gene: 7. The CDR3 is 15 residues long. Germline CDR1 SGHRS, CDR2 YFSETQ. CDR3 amino acids: CASSAGTGGTGELFF. DNA for the CDR3: TGCGCCAGCAGCGCGGGGACAGGAGGTACCGGGGAGCTGTTTTTT.

J is TRBJ1-2 and V is TRBV28; D is uncertain. V was clipped by 1 base and J by 4 bases, with 7 bases between them. The CDR3 is made up of 13 amino acids. Germline V gives CDR1 MDHEN, CDR2 SYDVKM. The CDR3 region is CASSLSQIYGYTF. CDR3 DNA sequence: TGTGCCAGCAGTTTATCACAGATCTATGGCTACACCTTC.

The J gene is TRBJ1-1, the V gene TRBV3-1 (or the pseudogene TRBV3-2); possibly TRBD1 for D (5 bases). Germline V gives CDR1 LGHDT, CDR2 YNNKEL (reference sequence). The CDR3 runs 15 residues. Trimming removed 4 bases at V and 6 bases at J, with 18 bases between. The CDR3 spells CASSPSDKSDAEAFF. CDR3 bases: TGTGCCAGCAGCCCATCGGACAAATCAGACGCTGAAGCTTTCTTT.

This chain joins TRBV11-2 and TRBJ1-1, with unresolved D. With 6 bases removed from V and 6 bases from J, the gap between germline ends came to 23 bases. CDR1 SGHAT and CDR2 FQNNGV come from the germline V gene. The CDR3 is made up of 16 amino acids. The CDR3 protein is CASSSRGLGLPPEAFF. The CDR3 region has the DNA TGTGCCAGCAGTTCCCGAGGGCTGGGCCTTCCGCCTGAAGCTTTCTTT.